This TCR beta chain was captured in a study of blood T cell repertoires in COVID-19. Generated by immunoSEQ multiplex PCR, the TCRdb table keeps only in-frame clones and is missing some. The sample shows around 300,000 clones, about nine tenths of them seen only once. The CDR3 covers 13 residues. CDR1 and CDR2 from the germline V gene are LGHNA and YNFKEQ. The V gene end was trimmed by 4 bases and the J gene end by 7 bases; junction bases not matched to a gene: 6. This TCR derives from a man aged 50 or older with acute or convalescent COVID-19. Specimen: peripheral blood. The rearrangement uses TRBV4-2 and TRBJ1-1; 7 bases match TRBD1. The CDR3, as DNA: TGTGCCAGCAGCCTTCAGACAGGGCTTGAAGCTTTCTTT. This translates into CASSLQTGLEAFF.